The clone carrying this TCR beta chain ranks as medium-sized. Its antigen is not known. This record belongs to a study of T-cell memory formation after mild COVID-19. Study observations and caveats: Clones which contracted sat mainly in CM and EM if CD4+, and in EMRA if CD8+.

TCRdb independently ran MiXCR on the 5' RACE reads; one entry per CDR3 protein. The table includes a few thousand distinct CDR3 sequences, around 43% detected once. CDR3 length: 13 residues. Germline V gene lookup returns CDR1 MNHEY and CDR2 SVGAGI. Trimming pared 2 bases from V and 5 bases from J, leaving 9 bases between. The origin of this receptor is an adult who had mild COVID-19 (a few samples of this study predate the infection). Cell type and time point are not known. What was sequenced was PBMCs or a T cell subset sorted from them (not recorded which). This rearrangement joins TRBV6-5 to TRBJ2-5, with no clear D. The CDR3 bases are TGTGCCAGCAGTTACCCCCCTAAGGAGACCCAGTACTTC. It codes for CASSYPPKETQYF.